A single sample gave rise to the 18 T cell receptor beta chains below, sequenced in a study of OX40 agonist ivuxolimab in advanced cancers. Sequencing used immunoSEQ multiplex PCR; TCRdb keeps in-frame clones, though not all of them. The sample carries over 40,000 clones, around 88% recorded once. The sequenced sample was CD4+ or CD8+ T cells sorted from blood, obtained in a trial of the OX40 agonist ivuxolimab. These receptors all stem from an adult with an advanced solid tumor such as melanoma, head and neck, liver or kidney cancer.

This rearrangement joins TRBV19 to TRBJ2-5, with 8 bases that match TRBD1. This CDR3 is built from 14 residues. The germline V gene has CDR1 LNHDA and CDR2 SQIVND (reference sequence). Trimming removed 6 bases from V and 3 bases from J; junction bases left unmatched: 6. CDR3 DNA: TGTGCCAGTAGCCCCCGACAGGGGAAAGAGACCCAGTACTTC. Amino acid sequence: CASSPRQGKETQYF.

This chain links TRBV28 with TRBJ2-7, with 8 bases identical to TRBD2. The CDR3 spans 14 residues. V trimming: 3 bases; J trimming: 4 bases; junction bases outside the gene matches: 5. Looked up from germline, CDR1 is MDHEN and CDR2 is SYDVKM. This CDR3 is CASSFGLAGYEQYF. CDR3 bases: TGTGCCAGCAGTTTCGGACTAGCCGGTTACGAGCAGTACTTC.

The chain links TRBV11-1 to TRBJ1-3, with D unclear. The V end was cut by 5 bases, the J end by 2 bases, with 7 bases between. The germline V gene encodes CDR1 SGHAT and CDR2 FQDESV (reference sequence). The CDR3 extends over 13 amino acids. The CDR3 loop is CASSPRTGNTIYF. The CDR3 DNA sequence: TGTGCCAGCAGCCCCCGGACTGGAAACACCATATATTTT.

Only a few counts were recorded for this clone. This chain links TRBV15 with TRBJ2-7; TRBD1 is a possible D gene (6 bases). This CDR3 has 14 amino acids. The V end was cut by 3 bases, the J end by 4 bases, with 13 bases between. The germline V gene has CDR1 LNHNV and CDR2 YYDKDF (reference sequence). CDR3 in amino acids: CATSRGWQGYEQYF. Here the CDR3 DNA reads TGTGCCACCAGCAGGGGGTGGCAGGGGTACGAGCAGTACTTC.

The V gene is TRBV4-2, the J gene TRBJ2-7; 9 bases line up with TRBD1. The CDR3 is made up of 18 amino acids. CDR1 LGHNA and CDR2 YNFKEQ come from the germline V gene. After removal of 3 bases from V and 1 base from J, the junction contained 13 bases not matched to a gene. CDR3 nucleotides: TGTGCCAGCAGCCAGACCGGAACAGGGGGCGTTTTGTCCTACGAGCAGTACTTC. Encoded protein: CASSQTGTGGVLSYEQYF.

The chain has TRBV11-2 and TRBJ2-2; D call uncertain. Germline V lookup: CDR1 SGHAT, CDR2 FQNNGV. V was pared by 3 bases and J by 1 base, with 9 bases between. The CDR3 runs 15 residues. Here the CDR3 DNA reads TGTGCCAGCAGCTTTGGAGCCGGGAACACCGGGGAGCTGTTTTTT. Translation: CASSFGAGNTGELFF.

CDR3 residues: CASSPRVGLNEQYF. For the CDR3, the DNA is TGTGCCAGCAGCCCAAGGGTAGGGTTGAACGAGCAGTACTTC. V usage is TRBV13 and J usage is TRBJ2-7; D remains ambiguous. Germline-derived CDR1 and CDR2 are PRHDT and FYEKMQ (reference sequence). There are 14 residues in the CDR3. Trimming removed 5 bases at V and 5 bases at J, with 16 bases between.

For the CDR3, the DNA is TGTGCCAGCAGTTACTCCTCTTTCGGGGGAAGCTACGAGCAGTACTTC. It specifies CASSYSSFGGSYEQYF. V usage is TRBV6-5 and J usage is TRBJ2-7; D is possibly TRBD2 (6 bases). The V and J ends lost 0 bases and 3 bases respectively, with 15 bases between them. The germline gives CDR1 MNHEY, CDR2 SVGAGI. This CDR3 comprises 16 residues.

This chain connects TRBV5-1 to TRBJ1-2; TRBD1 might be the D (6 bases). This CDR3 spans 13 amino acids. Trimming stripped 7 bases from V and 4 bases from J, with 14 bases between. Germline CDR1 SGHRS, CDR2 YFSETQ. The DNA for the CDR3 is TGCGCCAGCGGCGGGGGGCTAGGCTATGGCTACACCTTC. This gives the protein CASGGGLGYGYTF.

The rearrangement joins TRBV6-1 to TRBJ2-7; D not resolved. Trimming pared 6 bases from V and 3 bases from J, leaving 3 bases between. This CDR3 has 10 residues. CDR1 is MNHNS, CDR2 SASEGT, per germline. In DNA form, the CDR3 reads TGTGCCAGCAGGGACTACGAGCAGTACTTC. Encoded protein: CASRDYEQYF.

The V and J genes are TRBV7-2 and TRBJ2-1, with D unresolved. V lost 1 base to trimming and J lost 5 bases, with 9 bases between them. The CDR3 consists of 14 residues. The germline V gene encodes CDR1 SGHTA and CDR2 FQGNSA. As DNA, the CDR3 is TGTGCCAGCAGCTTAGTCGTTGGAAACAATGAGCAGTTCTTC. Translating gives CASSLVVGNNEQFF.

The V call is TRBV9, the J call TRBJ1-2, with a possible D match to TRBD1 (5 bases). Trimming took off 4 bases at V and 0 bases at J, with 13 bases between the two ends. This CDR3 has 15 amino acids. Germline CDR1 reads SGDLS; CDR2 reads YYNGEE. DNA for the CDR3: TGTGCCAGCAGCCCGGGGGGGGTCGCTAACTATGGCTACACCTTC. It is translated as CASSPGGVANYGYTF.

The rearrangement links TRBV6-4 to TRBJ1-2; 9 bases are shared with TRBD1. Germline-derived CDR1 and CDR2 are MRHNA and SNTAGT. The CDR3 length is 13 residues. V trimming: 7 bases; J trimming: 7 bases; junction bases outside the gene matches: 7. DNA for the CDR3: TGTGCCAGCATCGGACAGGGGCAGGGTGGCTACACCTTC. It codes for CASIGQGQGGYTF.

This clone appeared a single time. The CDR3, as DNA: TGTGCCAGCAGTTACGGGTCGGGCACTGAAGCTTTCTTT. This codes for CASSYGSGTEAFF. The gene calls are TRBV6-5 and TRBJ1-1; D is unresolved. The CDR3 has 13 residues. The V and J ends lost 2 bases and 4 bases respectively, with 8 bases between them. Germline V gives CDR1 MNHEY, CDR2 SVGAGI.

This rearrangement joins TRBV27 to TRBJ1-2; D is ambiguous. V lost 4 bases, J lost 7 bases, and 16 bases lay in between. The CDR3 is 14 amino acids. CDR1 and CDR2 from the germline V gene are MNHEY and SMNVEV (reference sequence). DNA of the CDR3: TGTGCCAGCAGTTCCCGGCGGTGGGTGGGTGGCTACACCTTC. Encoded protein: CASSSRRWVGGYTF.

This chain links TRBV6-1 with TRBJ1-4, with a tentative D call TRBD1 (5 bases). Trimming removed 4 bases from V and 7 bases from J, with 10 bases in between. From germline, CDR1 is MNHNS and CDR2 SASEGT. The CDR3 loop spans 13 amino acids. CDR3 nucleotide sequence: TGTGCCAGCAGTGGGTGGGGCGGTGAAAAACTGTTTTTT. It translates to CASSGWGGEKLFF.

The chain couples TRBV11-2 to TRBJ1-1; D is undetermined. The CDR3 extends over 15 amino acids. CDR1 and CDR2 from the germline V gene are SGHAT and FQNNGV. Trimming took off 1 base at V and 1 base at J, with 10 bases between the two ends. Written as DNA, the CDR3 is TGTGCCAGCAGCTTAGGCAACGTTAGGAACACTGAAGCTTTCTTT. Translation: CASSLGNVRNTEAFF. Full variable domain (outside the CDR3, taken from reference TRBV11-2 and TRBJ1-1): EAGVAQSPRYKIIEKRQSVAFWCNPISGHATLYWYQQILGQGPKLLIQFQNNGVVDDSQLPKDRFSAERLKGVDSTLKIQPAKLEDSAVYLCASSLGNVRNTEAFFGQGTRLTVV.

The gene calls are TRBV9 and TRBJ2-1; 12 bases align to TRBD2. From germline, CDR1 is SGDLS and CDR2 YYNGEE. J was trimmed by 2 bases and V by 0 bases; bases with no gene match: 6. The CDR3 is 18 residues long. The CDR3 loop reads CASSVDSSGRVPYNEQFF. The CDR3 nucleotides are TGTGCCAGCAGCGTAGATTCTAGCGGGAGGGTCCCCTACAATGAGCAGTTCTTC.